Included here is one T cell receptor beta chain sequence, with context. This CDR3 spans 16 amino acids. Looked up from germline, CDR1 is SGHTA and CDR2 is FQGNSA. Trimming shortened V by 2 bases and J by 8 bases, and 19 bases separated the two germline ends. One entry per CDR3 protein results from TCRdb running MiXCR on the 5' RACE reads. The sample shows around 320,000 distinct CDR3 sequences, approximately 19% of them seen only once. This entry belongs to a study of T-cell memory formation after mild COVID-19. The specimen sequenced was PBMCs or a T cell subset sorted from them (not recorded which). The TCR was taken from a young man who had mild COVID-19 (a few samples of this study predate the infection). Cell type and time point are not known. The chain couples TRBV7-2 to TRBJ1-5; no definite D call. The CDR3 spells CASSLWTQTLREPQHF. As DNA, the CDR3 is TGTGCCAGCAGCTTATGGACCCAAACCTTGCGGGAGCCCCAGCATTTT.